This T cell receptor (beta chain) was sequenced for a study of regulatory T cells in long-lasting Graves disease (dated by TCRdb to about 2021). Notes on the research overall: In the newly diagnosed Graves' disease group, patients had been taking antithyroid drugs for less than 3 months. This study used TCR sequencing and RNA sequencing of peripheral blood to compare persistent Graves' disease patients against newly diagnosed Graves' disease patients. The study was registered as a clinical trial and conducted in China. A total of roughly 35 samples underwent TCR sequencing: about 13 from persistent and about 20 from newly diagnosed Graves' disease patients.

Library construction relied on multiplex PCR. TCRdb names Illumina HiSeq 4000 as the instrument used. TCR beta libraries were built with iRepertoire HTBI primers and Arm-PCR amplification of CDR3 regions. Before sequencing, the PCR products went through gel purification. Per the source publication's procedure: Across samples, about 63 TRBV and approximately 15 TRBJ segments were identified and used for gene usage analysis of CDR3 amino acid clonotypes. COPE and FqMerger were used to merge filtered high-quality paired reads into contigs. BLAST was used to align contigs to IMGT TRBV, TRBD and TRBJ reference genes, and CDR3 was defined according to IMGT. Clonotypes above 0.1% frequency were classified as highly expanded clones. Shannon entropy was used to measure repertoire diversity, and the Gini coefficient was used to measure V-J evenness. A clonotype found in more than one individual was treated as public. The public reads were reprocessed in TCRdb via fastp at Q25 and MiXCR, keeping in-frame beta chains. Rows with a matching CDR3 protein are joined into one entry that keeps the most common DNA and genes. Here the V and J calls rest on TCRdb's processing, not on the authors' analysis. The sample has around 500,000 distinct CDR3 sequences on record, 12% of them singletons. Approximately 9.6% of the sample lies in the top ten.

Per the germline V gene, MNHEY is the CDR1 and SVGEGT is the CDR2. The CDR3 goes from the cysteine to the phenylalanine over 15 residues. Here the CDR3 DNA is all that survives: 45 bases in frame from base 1. The V and J ends are trimmed by 6 bases and 4 bases, leaving 18 bases between them. The time point label of this sample denotes: newly diagnosed GD, antithyroid drugs for less than 3 months. For both TCR sequencing and RNA sequencing, RNA was extracted from PBMCs using TRIzol. Graves' disease was diagnosed according to American Thyroid Association guidelines. Patients for the study were recruited at an endocrinology department in Xi'an, China. Each patient gave approximately 8.8 milliliters of peripheral blood, collected in an EDTA anticoagulant tube. PBMCs were isolated by Ficoll Paque Plus density gradient separation without further T cell sorting. RNA quality was checked with an Agilent 2100 Bioanalyzer and agarose gel, and concentration with a NanoDrop 2000.

Remarks on this clonotype: Its antigen is currently not known. Base quality data are lacking; no much larger clone is found one base away.

On the study overall, not on this receptor specifically: The small sample size was acknowledged by the authors as a limitation that may reduce accuracy. Sequencing and analysis were restricted to the TCR beta chain. Peripheral blood alone was examined, since thyroid tissue, which constituted the primary lesion, could not be accessed. A larger number of public clonotypes was shared among persistent patients (around 3,000) than among newly diagnosed patients (roughly 970). Preferential use of TRBV28, TRBJ1-2 and TRBJ2-5 was observed in persistent disease, whereas TRBV20-1 and TRBJ2-1 were favored in newly diagnosed disease. Compared with newly diagnosed patients, persistent Graves' disease patients had lower TCR Shannon entropy and fewer highly expanded clones, which suggests clonal expansion.

This sample also appeared in a second study, on T cells in Graves' hyperthyroidism and ophthalmopathy. As that second paper reports: A patient counted as having stable Graves' hyperthyroidism if no progression to ophthalmopathy occurred over 18 months of follow-up. Hyperthyroidism patients were newly diagnosed, had a disease duration of under 2 months, and were aged 18 to 65 years. Any patient with an uncontrolled infection, another autoimmune disease, pregnancy or lactation was excluded. Diagnoses relied on clinical symptoms, serum thyroxine and TRAb, thyroid ultrasound and orbital computed tomography. A first-round RT-PCR of the TCR CDR3 used the HTBI primer set with the Qiagen OneStep RT-PCR kit. Most expanded thyroid clonotypes (frequency above 0.001) were also detected in blood, suggesting blood repertoires may reflect thyroid immune responses. A 13 V-J signature model separated ophthalmopathy from stable hyperthyroidism, with 87.88% sensitivity and about 81% specificity in cross-validation and 80%/75% in testing. In validation, progression to ophthalmopathy was predicted by the model with approximately 67% sensitivity and under 85% specificity, a median of approximately 6.5 months before onset. To identify TCR V-J signatures that set the groups apart, the researchers used a discovery cohort of about a hundred patients, made up of 40 to 45 with Graves' ophthalmopathy and 57 with stable Graves' hyperthyroidism. Prospective prediction of ophthalmopathy was tested in an independent validation cohort of fewer than 20 hyperthyroidism patients and 17 patients who later progressed to ophthalmopathy. The roughly 100 discovery patients were divided at random into training and test sets in a 7:3 ratio. In six Graves' hyperthyroidism patients, the study also compared T-cell repertoires from thyroid tissue with T-cell repertoires from blood. Once sampling was done, hyperthyroidism patients were given methimazole at a starting dose of 30 mg daily, whereas ophthalmopathy patients were given high-dose intravenous methylprednisolone. The libraries were constructed in a second round of multiplex PCR and then size-selected and purified. Sequencing of the libraries was done on an Illumina HiSeq2000 using paired-end 100 bp reads. Raw data were processed with SOAPnuke, discarding reads with adapters, uncalled bases, mean Phred below 15, or no exact constant-primer or identifier match. High-quality paired reads were merged with COPE v1.2.5, and unique nucleotide sequences were defined as clonotypes. Clonotypes were aligned to IMGT TRBV, TRBD and TRBJ reference segments using MiTCR v1.1. The analysis was restricted to V-J combinations with a frequency above 0.0001, which together covered just over 98% of the repertoires. The TCS score was defined as F50 (clonal expansion) divided by E x V (chaos), with BLOSUM62-based TCRdist calculated between CDR3 peptides within each V-J. Welch's t-statistics and random forest reduced roughly 500 V-J features to 13, which were used in a naive Bayes classifier (R e1071). No statistical method was used to fix the sample size in advance, and group allocation was not hidden from the investigators. The paper describes TCR Vbeta CDR3 sequencing of more than 120 peripheral blood samples, made up of under 50 ophthalmopathy patients, 70 to 75 hyperthyroidism patients and about 17 progressor patients.

The receptor chain draws on TRBV6-2 or TRBV6-3 and TRBJ2-5, with a tentative D gene TRBD2 over 6 matching bases. This receptor was taken from a woman in her twenties or thirties with Graves disease. Donor details come from another sample of the same person, matched by shared clones. Sequenced here: peripheral blood mononuclear cells (PBMCs), sampled at new diagnosis, from a patient treated with antithyroid drugs. The DNA is as follows: TGTGCCAGCAGGCAAGGATGGGGGGAACGAGAGACCCAGTACTTC. It encodes CASRQGWGERETQYF.